This T cell receptor beta chain is from a study of cytomegalovirus exposure and HLA in healthy donors. Findings and caveats of the study: A list of more than 150 TCR beta chains associated with cytomegalovirus was given. Serostatus for CMV was the only available immune exposure information. A likely sequencing artifact accounted for one observed cluster of highly shared sequence variants. TCR beta sequences reportedly predicted most subjects' HLA-A and HLA-B alleles accurately.

CDR3 length: 15 amino acids. V lost 1 base, J lost 3 bases, and 13 bases lay in between. Looked up from germline, CDR1 is MNHNS and CDR2 is SASEGT. Points on this clone: Antigen specificity is unknown. This CDR3 is also generated by other DNA sequences in the sample.

PCR primers comprised 60 Vbeta and 13 Jbeta primers. This table comes from immunoSEQ multiplex PCR, and its TCRdb copy is limited to in-frame clones, with some not included. The sample shows more than 95,000 clones, about 68% of them seen only once. The sequence came from a woman between 40 and 50 years old in good health and CMV-seropositive. This chain uses TRBV6-1 with TRBJ2-7; D remains ambiguous. Sequenced material: PBMCs. This CDR3 reads CASSEGVERYYEQYF. The CDR3 coding sequence is TGTGCCAGCAGTGAAGGGGTTGAGAGGTACTACGAGCAGTACTTC.